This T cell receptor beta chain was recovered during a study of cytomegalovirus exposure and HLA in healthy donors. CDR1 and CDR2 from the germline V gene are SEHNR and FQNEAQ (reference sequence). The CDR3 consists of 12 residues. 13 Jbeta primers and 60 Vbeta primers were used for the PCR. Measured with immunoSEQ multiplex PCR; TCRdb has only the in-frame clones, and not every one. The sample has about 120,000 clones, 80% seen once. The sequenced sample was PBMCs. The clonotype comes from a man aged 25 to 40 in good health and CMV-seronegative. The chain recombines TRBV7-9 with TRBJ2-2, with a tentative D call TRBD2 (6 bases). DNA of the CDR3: TGTTCCGCCGACGCGGGGAGCGGGGAGCTGTTTTTT. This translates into CSADAGSGELFF. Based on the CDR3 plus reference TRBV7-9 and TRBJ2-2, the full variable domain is DTGVSQNPRHKITKRGQNVTFRCDPISEHNRLYWYRQTLGQGPEFLTYFQNEAQLEKSRLLSDRFSAERPKGSFSTLEIQRTEQGDSAMYLCSADAGSGELFFGEGSRLTVL.